A selection of T cell receptor beta chains follows, all from one sample in a study of blood T cells in healthy people across ages. TCRdb reprocessed the 5' RACE reads via MiXCR and lists one record per CDR3 protein. The profile covers more than 900,000 distinct CDR3 sequences, with less than 25% appearing a single time and 0.65% to 0.95% taken by the ten largest. A further study also used this sample, focusing on T cells of mothers and their children.

Material for sequencing was blood. These receptors were obtained from a girl between 2 and 10 years old in good health. Each CDR3 is given with its conserved first and last residue. The D gene is left open where the match is weak. Size is omitted from some rows. Given values are once, few, many or a class for expanded clones.

V: TRBV13; size: .; D: .; J: TRBJ1-6; DNA: TGTGCCAGCAGCGCCGGGGGGTTCGACTATAATTCACCCCTCCACTTT; CDR3: CASSAGGFDYNSPLHF
V: TRBV2; size: few; D: .; J: TRBJ2-5; DNA: TGTGCCAGCAGCTTGAGGAGGAGTAGCGAAGAGACCCAGTACTTC; CDR3: CASSLRRSSEETQYF
V: TRBV9; size: .; D: .; J: TRBJ1-5; DNA: TGTGCCAGCAGCGTAGACGGGAATCAGCCCCAGCATTTT; CDR3: CASSVDGNQPQHF
V: TRBV12-3/TRBV12-4; size: few; D: .; J: TRBJ2-1; DNA: TGTGCCAGCAGTTTGTGGCGGGCAAGCTACAATGAGCAGTTCTTC; CDR3: CASSLWRASYNEQFF
V: TRBV6-5; size: few; D: .; J: TRBJ1-2; DNA: TGTGCCAGCAGTTACTCGATGAGGGACTCTGGCTACACCTTC; CDR3: CASSYSMRDSGYTF
V: TRBV7-6; size: .; D: .; J: TRBJ2-1; DNA: TGTGCCAGCAGCTTGACCTACGCTACCGAGGGTGAGCAGTTCTTC; CDR3: CASSLTYATEGEQFF
V: TRBV7-6; size: few; D: .; J: TRBJ2-1; DNA: TGTGCCAGCAGCCAAGACGGCCCGGGTGGTGAGCAGTTCTTC; CDR3: CASSQDGPGGEQFF
V: TRBV6-1; size: few; D: TRBD2; J: TRBJ2-1; DNA: TGTGCCAGCAGTGGGTCTAGCGGGAGGTCCTCCCCTGAGCAGTTCTTC; CDR3: CASSGSSGRSSPEQFF
V: TRBV10-3; size: few; D: TRBD2; J: TRBJ2-6; DNA: TGTGCCATCAGTGCAACTGGGGGACTAGGTGGGGCCAACGTCCTGACTTTC; CDR3: CAISATGGLGGANVLTF
V: TRBV11-2; size: few; D: TRBD1; J: TRBJ1-1; DNA: TGTGCCAGCAGCCTCGGGACAGGGATAGTAGCTGAAGCTTTCTTT; CDR3: CASSLGTGIVAEAFF
V: TRBV5-1; size: few; D: .; J: TRBJ1-1; DNA: TGCGCCAGCAGCGGGGATCCGAACACTGAAGCTTTCTTT; CDR3: CASSGDPNTEAFF
V: TRBV9; size: few; D: TRBD1; J: TRBJ1-1; DNA: TGTGCCAGCAGCGTAGCTGGGACAGGGGGCTTTGAAGCCTTCTTT; CDR3: CASSVAGTGGFEAFF
V: TRBV5-6; size: .; D: .; J: TRBJ2-2; DNA: TGTGCCAGCAGCCACGGACAGCTAACCGGGGAGCTGTTTTTT; CDR3: CASSHGQLTGELFF
V: TRBV11-2; size: .; D: TRBD1; J: TRBJ2-2; DNA: TGTGCCAGCTCCTTCTCCACAGGGGGCACCGGGGAGCTGTTTTTT; CDR3: CASSFSTGGTGELFF
V: TRBV15; size: few; D: .; J: TRBJ2-7; DNA: TGTGCCACCAGCAGAGGAGGAGAAGGGGCCGAGCAGTACTTC; CDR3: CATSRGGEGAEQYF
V: TRBV13; size: few; D: .; J: TRBJ1-3; DNA: TGTGCCAGCAGCTTAGGGGACACCTCTGGAAACACCATATATTTT; CDR3: CASSLGDTSGNTIYF
V: TRBV7-9; size: few; D: .; J: TRBJ2-1; DNA: TGTGCCAGCAGCTACTCGACGGACAATGAGCAGCTCTTC; CDR3: CASSYSTDNEQLF
V: TRBV12-5; size: once; D: TRBD2; J: TRBJ2-3; DNA: TGTGCTAGTGGTTCCCCCTTAGCGGGGGGCATCACGACTCCAGATACGCAGTATTTT; CDR3: CASGSPLAGGITTPDTQYF
V: TRBV9; size: few; D: .; J: TRBJ2-7; DNA: TGTGCCAGCAGCGTAGGGAGCGGGCGCTACGAGCAGTACTTC; CDR3: CASSVGSGRYEQYF
V: TRBV7-2; size: .; D: .; J: TRBJ2-7; DNA: TGTGCCAGCAGGTTTCTGGGGGGTTATTACGAGCAGTACTTC; CDR3: CASRFLGGYYEQYF
V: TRBV5-1; size: few; D: .; J: TRBJ2-5; DNA: TGCGCCAGCAGCTCCGCCCGGGGGTTGGAGACCCAGTACTTC; CDR3: CASSSARGLETQYF
V: TRBV5-1; size: few; D: TRBD2; J: TRBJ2-3; DNA: TGCGCCAGCAGCTTGGGACTAGCGGGACCGGAGTATTTT; CDR3: CASSLGLAGPEYF
V: TRBV6-6; size: few; D: TRBD2; J: TRBJ2-2; DNA: TGTGCCAGCAGTTCCAACAGGATAGCGGGAGCCGGGGAGCTGTTTTTT; CDR3: CASSSNRIAGAGELFF
V: TRBV6-6; size: few; D: .; J: TRBJ2-5; DNA: TGTGCCAGCAGTTACTCAGGGATGGTCTTC; CDR3: CASSYSGMVF
V: TRBV28; size: few; D: .; J: TRBJ2-3; DNA: TGTGCCAGCAGTTTTGAGTCAGATACGCAGTATTTT; CDR3: CASSFESDTQYF
V: TRBV28; size: many; D: .; J: TRBJ2-3; DNA: TGTGCCAGCAGTTTGGGGGACCCGAACACAGATACGCAGTATTTT; CDR3: CASSLGDPNTDTQYF
V: TRBV11-2; size: .; D: TRBD2; J: TRBJ2-7; DNA: TGTGCCAGCAGCTTAACGCCAGCGGGAGGGCCGAGACGCGAGCAGTACTTC; CDR3: CASSLTPAGGPRREQYF
V: TRBV2; size: .; D: .; J: TRBJ2-5; DNA: TGTGCCAGCAGTGAAGGGCAGATTGGATGGGAGACCCAGTACTTC; CDR3: CASSEGQIGWETQYF
V: TRBV15; size: .; D: .; J: TRBJ1-5; DNA: TGTGCCACCAGCAGAGATTTGGGGTTGGAGCAGCCCCAGCATTTT; CDR3: CATSRDLGLEQPQHF
V: TRBV11-1; size: .; D: TRBD1; J: TRBJ2-5; DNA: TGTGCCAGCAGCCCGGGACAGAGCAAGGCCCAGTACTTC; CDR3: CASSPGQSKAQYF
V: TRBV4-2; size: once; D: TRBD1; J: TRBJ1-1; DNA: TGTGCCAGCAGCCAAGGATCACAGGGGGCGAACACTGAAGCTTTCTTT; CDR3: CASSQGSQGANTEAFF
V: TRBV11-1; size: few; D: TRBD1; J: TRBJ1-2; DNA: TGTGCCAGCAGCTTATCGGTTACAGGGGGCGCCTATGGCTACACCTTC; CDR3: CASSLSVTGGAYGYTF
V: TRBV29-1; size: few; D: .; J: TRBJ2-7; DNA: TGCAGCGTTGAAGTTGTGGGGGGCCGCTCCTACGAGCAGTACTTC; CDR3: CSVEVVGGRSYEQYF
V: TRBV4-1; size: .; D: .; J: TRBJ2-1; DNA: TGCGCCAGCAGCCAAGGGGCCGACAATGAGCAGTTCTTC; CDR3: CASSQGADNEQFF
V: TRBV20-1; size: few; D: .; J: TRBJ1-1; DNA: TGCAGTGCTAGAGGGCCCACGACTGAAGCTTTCTTT; CDR3: CSARGPTTEAFF
V: TRBV25-1; size: .; D: .; J: TRBJ2-2; DNA: TGTGCCAGCAGTCGGAGCACCGGGGAGCTGTTTTTT; CDR3: CASSRSTGELFF
V: TRBV20-1; size: few; D: .; J: TRBJ2-7; DNA: TGCAGTGCTCGACACCGATTCAGCTCCTACGAGCAGTACTTC; CDR3: CSARHRFSSYEQYF
V: TRBV7-9; size: .; D: TRBD1; J: TRBJ1-6; DNA: TGTGCCAGCAGCTTATTACAGGGGAATTCACCCCTCCACTTT; CDR3: CASSLLQGNSPLHF
V: TRBV6-1; size: .; D: .; J: TRBJ1-5; DNA: TGTGCCAGCAGTCAAGGGTGCGGACGGAATAATCAGCCCCAGCATTTT; CDR3: CASSQGCGRNNQPQHF
V: TRBV4-3; size: few; D: .; J: TRBJ2-2; DNA: TGCGCCAGCAGCCACCAAACAAACACCGGGGAGCTGTTTTTT; CDR3: CASSHQTNTGELFF
V: TRBV28; size: .; D: TRBD1; J: TRBJ1-5; DNA: TGTGCCAGCAGCCAACTGGGGACAGTTAGCAATCAGCCCCAGCATTTT; CDR3: CASSQLGTVSNQPQHF
V: TRBV12-3/TRBV12-4; size: .; D: TRBD1; J: TRBJ1-3; DNA: TGTGCCAGCAACCTGGGGACAGGCGGCTCTGGAAACACCATATATTTT; CDR3: CASNLGTGGSGNTIYF
V: TRBV20-1; size: .; D: TRBD1; J: TRBJ1-1; DNA: TGCAGTGCTAGACGGACAGGGGAAGGCACTGAAGCTTTCTTT; CDR3: CSARRTGEGTEAFF
V: TRBV6-2/TRBV6-3; size: .; D: TRBD2; J: TRBJ2-7; DNA: TGTGCCAGCAGTTACGGCGCGGGAGCGAAGAACGAGCAGTACTTC; CDR3: CASSYGAGAKNEQYF
V: TRBV20-1; size: many; D: TRBD2; J: TRBJ2-1; DNA: TGCAGTGCTAGACTAGCGGACAATGAGCAGTTCTTC; CDR3: CSARLADNEQFF
V: TRBV7-9; size: .; D: TRBD1; J: TRBJ1-2; DNA: TGTGCCAGCACCACCATGACAGGGGAAGACTATGGCTACACCTTC; CDR3: CASTTMTGEDYGYTF
V: TRBV25-1; size: few; D: TRBD1; J: TRBJ2-2; DNA: TGTGCCATCGACAGGGGGGGAACGGGGACCGGGGAGCTGTTTTTT; CDR3: CAIDRGGTGTGELFF
V: TRBV27; size: .; D: TRBD1; J: TRBJ2-5; DNA: TGTGCCAGCAGTTTATATTACTCAACACCGGGCAGGGGGTTGGAGACCCAGTACTTC; CDR3: CASSLYYSTPGRGLETQYF
V: TRBV7-9; size: .; D: TRBD2; J: TRBJ2-5; DNA: TGTGCCAGCAGCTTATCTAGCGGGAGGGTCCGGGAGACCCAGTACTTC; CDR3: CASSLSSGRVRETQYF
V: TRBV19; size: .; D: TRBD2; J: TRBJ2-1; DNA: TGTGCCAGTAGTATATGGGGGGGACCCCCGAATGAGCAGTTCTTC; CDR3: CASSIWGGPPNEQFF
V: TRBV19; size: .; D: TRBD2; J: TRBJ2-7; DNA: TGTGCCAGTAGTGTTAGCGGGGGAGTCCCCTACGAGCAGTACTTC; CDR3: CASSVSGGVPYEQYF
V: TRBV9; size: once; D: .; J: TRBJ2-7; DNA: TGTGCCAGCAGCGCGGCCGGACGGGGAGGCATAGGCGAGCAGTACTTC; CDR3: CASSAAGRGGIGEQYF
V: TRBV18; size: .; D: .; J: TRBJ2-7; DNA: TGTGCCAACTCCCGATCCTCCGGGACGGATCCCTACGAGCAGTACTTC; CDR3: CANSRSSGTDPYEQYF
V: TRBV11-3; size: few; D: TRBD1; J: TRBJ2-3; DNA: TGTGCCAGCAGCTTCGGGGACAGGGGGCGGTCAGATACGCAGTATTTT; CDR3: CASSFGDRGRSDTQYF
V: TRBV28; size: .; D: TRBD2; J: TRBJ2-5; DNA: TGTGCCAGCAGTTTTGGGGGGGAGATTACAGAGACCCAGTACTTC; CDR3: CASSFGGEITETQYF
V: TRBV7-9; size: few; D: TRBD2; J: TRBJ2-3; DNA: TGTGCCAGCAGCGGGGGGGGTTTGGGCACAGATACGCAGTATTTT; CDR3: CASSGGGLGTDTQYF
V: TRBV4-2; size: few; D: .; J: TRBJ2-3; DNA: TGTGCCAGCAGCCAAGAGGTCCAAAGGGCTGGGGCGGATACGCAGTATTTT; CDR3: CASSQEVQRAGADTQYF
V: TRBV7-2; size: many; D: .; J: TRBJ2-5; DNA: TGTGCCAGCAGCGCTGGGCCCCAGGAGACCCAGTACTTC; CDR3: CASSAGPQETQYF
V: TRBV10-3; size: few; D: .; J: TRBJ2-3; DNA: TGTGCCACAGGCGGTACGGACACCTCCACAGATACGCAGTATTTT; CDR3: CATGGTDTSTDTQYF